The 20 T cell receptor beta chains below were found in one sample sequenced in a study of cytomegalovirus exposure and HLA in healthy donors (dated by TCRdb to between 2016 and 2019). The library was generated by the immunoSEQ multiplex PCR assay. For the multiplex PCR, a mixture combining 60 forward primers for TCR Vbeta segments and 13 reverse primers for TCR Jbeta segments was used. TCRdb obtained this table from immuneACCESS and retained in-frame rearrangements with V and J assigned. These tables miss some clones; where compared with another copy, unresolved V genes account for less than half of the shortfall, and the remainder is unexplained. This sample is represented by fewer than 200,000 clones; roughly 80% of them were singletons. The top ten constitute around 0.52% of the sample. Sequencing was done on a sample of PBMCs. The source of these receptors is a woman aged 45-60 years in good health and CMV-seronegative.

Notes on this clone: At one end the junction does not follow the germline gene, possibly because of a read error. The chain is built from TRBV28 and TRBJ1-2; D is perhaps TRBD1 (5 bases). Looked up from germline, CDR1 is MDHEN and CDR2 is SYDVKM. The CDR3 spans 11 residues. CDR3 protein: CASSLAGPAAF. The CDR3 DNA reads TGTGCCAGCAGTTTGGCGGGACCTGCGGCCTTC.

The chain combines TRBV5-5 with TRBJ2-1; possible D gene TRBD1, 5 bases. The CDR3 has 16 amino acids. Germline values: CDR1 SGHKS, CDR2 YYEKEE (reference sequence). V lost 5 bases and J 11 bases, leaving 26 bases between the germline ends. The CDR3 DNA follows: TGTGCCAGCAGTCCCGGACGGAGCCCGCGTGCAGGGAAGCAGTTCTTC. This translates into CASSPGRSPRAGKQFF.

The chain recombines TRBV30 with TRBJ1-5, with 10 positions matching TRBD1. Germline V gene sequence: CDR1 GTSNPN, CDR2 SVGIG (reference sequence). J gave up 5 bases and V 5 bases, and 9 bases lay outside the gene matches. The CDR3 sequence is 15 residues long. The CDR3 bases are TGTGCCTGGGGTGACAGGGGGCCCTTATATCAGCCCCAGCATTTT. The encoded protein is CAWGDRGPLYQPQHF.

Regarding this clone: At the DNA level, this CDR3 is encoded by other sequences in the same sample as well. The chain links TRBV5-1 to TRBJ1-2, with D unclear. The germline V gene encodes CDR1 SGHRS and CDR2 YFSETQ. Trimming took off 3 bases at V and 3 bases at J, with 9 bases between the two ends. The CDR3 totals 13 residues. The CDR3 nucleotides read TGCGCCAGCAGCTCAACCGGGGACTATGGCTACACCTTC. It encodes CASSSTGDYGYTF. Combining the CDR3 with reference TRBV5-1 and TRBJ1-2 gives the whole variable domain KAGVTQTPRYLIKTRGQQVTLSCSPISGHRSVSWYQQTPGQGLQFLFEYFSETQRNKGNFPGRFSGRQFSNSRSEMNVSTLELGDSALYLCASSSTGDYGYTFGSGTRLTVV.

This clone was seen a few times. The V gene is TRBV5-1, the J gene TRBJ2-5, with 11 nucleotides matching TRBD2. The V gene end was trimmed by 3 bases and the J gene end by 5 bases; junction bases not matched to a gene: 18. The CDR3 length is 19 residues. Germline assignment: CDR1 SGHRS and CDR2 YFSETQ. The CDR3 here is CASSSRGGALAGGYETQYF. CDR3 bases: TGCGCCAGCAGCTCCCGGGGGGGTGCCCTAGCGGGAGGATATGAGACCCAGTACTTC.

There are a few counts of this clone. This rearrangement joins TRBV5-8 to TRBJ1-5, with a weak D call TRBD1 (5 bases). Trimming took 2 bases from V and 3 from J, leaving 12 bases between them. Germline V gene sequence: CDR1 SGHTS, CDR2 YDEGEE. The CDR3 has 15 residues. The CDR3 spells CASSFSQGFNQPQHF. The CDR3, as DNA: TGTGCCAGCAGCTTTAGTCAGGGTTTCAATCAGCCCCAGCATTTT.

The V and J genes are TRBV28 and TRBJ1-2; a possible D gene is TRBD1 (5 bases). The germline V gene encodes CDR1 MDHEN and CDR2 SYDVKM. This CDR3 region has 12 residues. Trimming left V 6 bases short and J 5 bases short, with 10 bases between. DNA for the CDR3: TGTGCCAGCAGCAGACAGAGTTATGGCTACACCTTC. Translation gives CASSRQSYGYTF.

This chain connects TRBV4-2 to TRBJ2-5; 10 positions agree with TRBD2. The last part of the DNA fits TRBJ2-7 better; the J call may be wrong. Germline loops: CDR1 LGHNA, CDR2 YNFKEQ. The CDR3 runs 17 residues. CDR3 in DNA: TGTGCCAGCAGCCAACGGACTAGCGGAACTGTCTCCTACGAGCAGTACTTC. This codes for CASSQRTSGTVSYEQYF.

V is TRBV18 and J is TRBJ2-5; D not certain. The CDR3 has 11 amino acids. The germline V and J ends were trimmed by 6 bases and 5 bases, with 7 bases remaining between them. Germline V gives CDR1 KGHSH, CDR2 LQKENI. The CDR3 spells CASSEAETQYF. In DNA, the CDR3 is TGTGCCAGCTCTGAGGCGGAGACCCAGTACTTC.

The rearrangement joins TRBV11-2 to TRBJ2-3; 7 nucleotides align to TRBD2. This CDR3 comprises 14 residues. V lost 5 bases to trimming and J lost 3 bases; unmatched junction nucleotides: 5. From germline, CDR1 is SGHAT and CDR2 FQNNGV. The CDR3 spells CASSPGTTTDTQYF. CDR3 sequence (DNA): TGTGCCAGCAGCCCCGGGACTACGACAGATACGCAGTATTTT.

The rearrangement joins TRBV18 to TRBJ2-7; D is perhaps TRBD2 (6 bases). Trimming removed 3 bases at V and 5 bases at J, with 14 bases between. The V gene's germline CDR1 is KGHSH and CDR2 LQKENI. The length of the CDR3 is 14 residues. In nucleotides, the CDR3 is TGTGCCAGCTCACCCAGCGGGTTGAAGCACGAGCAGTACTTC. Its protein is CASSPSGLKHEQYF. Full variable domain (rest looked up from reference TRBV18 and TRBJ2-7): NAGVMQNPRHLVRRRGQEARLRCSPMKGHSHVYWYRQLPEEGLKFMVYLQKENIIDESGMPKERFSAEFPKEGPSILRIQQVVRGDSAAYFCASSPSGLKHEQYFGPGTRLTVT.

This chain connects TRBV7-9 to TRBJ2-3; D unresolved. Trimming took 6 bases from V and 4 from J, leaving 8 bases between them. The CDR3 has 12 amino acids. CDR1 SEHNR and CDR2 FQNEAQ come from the germline V gene (reference sequence). The CDR3 is CASSLYADTQYF. The CDR3 bases are TGTGCCAGCAGTCTCTACGCAGATACGCAGTATTTT. Looking up the rest from reference TRBV7-9 and TRBJ2-3 gives the full variable domain: DTGVSQNPRHKITKRGQNVTFRCDPISEHNRLYWYRQTLGQGPEFLTYFQNEAQLEKSRLLSDRFSAERPKGSFSTLEIQRTEQGDSAMYLCASSLYADTQYFGPGTRLTVL.

Note on this clone: The same CDR3 can be traced to other DNA sequences in this sample. The chain carries TRBV9 and TRBJ1-1; a possible D gene is TRBD1 (5 bases). The CDR3 is 13 residues long. V was clipped by 3 bases and J by 0 bases, with 6 bases between them. CDR1 is SGDLS and CDR2 is YYNGEE in the germline V gene. Here the CDR3 reads CASSEQVNTEAFF. The CDR3 DNA sequence: TGTGCCAGCAGCGAACAGGTGAACACTGAAGCTTTCTTT.

The chain has TRBV28 and TRBJ1-1, with 9 bases lining up with TRBD1. Per the germline V gene, CDR1 is MDHEN and CDR2 is SYDVKM. This CDR3 contains 14 residues. Unmatched junction bases numbered 7, after V lost 4 bases and J lost 7 bases. In DNA form, the CDR3 reads TGTGCCAGCAGTTGGGGACAGGGTGGGGTTGAAGCTTTCTTT. Translation: CASSWGQGGVEAFF.

The chain carries TRBV11-2 and TRBJ2-7; tentative D call: TRBD1 (6 bases). V was shortened by 1 base and J by 3 bases, with 16 bases between the two germline ends. This CDR3 has 16 residues. Germline values: CDR1 SGHAT, CDR2 FQNNGV. Here the CDR3 reads CASSLVFGTINYEQYF. As DNA, the CDR3 is TGTGCCAGCAGCTTAGTTTTCGGGACAATAAACTACGAGCAGTACTTC. The full variable domain, with the rest looked up from reference TRBV11-2 and TRBJ2-7, is EAGVAQSPRYKIIEKRQSVAFWCNPISGHATLYWYQQILGQGPKLLIQFQNNGVVDDSQLPKDRFSAERLKGVDSTLKIQPAKLEDSAVYLCASSLVFGTINYEQYFGPGTRLTVT.

The chain is built from TRBV18 and TRBJ2-7, with D possibly matching TRBD2 (6 bases). V was trimmed by 6 bases and J by 7 bases, leaving 22 bases between them. Germline CDR1 reads KGHSH; CDR2 reads LQKENI. The CDR3 has 15 residues. The DNA for the CDR3 is TGTGCCAGCTCGCGCGGGCTAGCGTTCGGGGATGAGCAGTACTTC. This codes for CASSRGLAFGDEQYF.

The chain combines TRBV9 with TRBJ1-2; no clear D gene. Germline CDR1 reads SGDLS; CDR2 reads YYNGEE. Trimming pared 0 bases from V and 5 bases from J, leaving 5 bases between. The length of the CDR3 is 12 residues. CDR3: CASSVGSYGYTF. CDR3 sequence (DNA): TGTGCCAGCAGCGTAGGTTCATATGGCTACACCTTC.

The chain recombines TRBV7-8 with TRBJ1-5; D call uncertain. The germline CDR1 and CDR2 sequences are SGHVS and FQNEAQ. With 5 bases removed from V and 3 bases from J, the gap between germline ends came to 17 bases. This CDR3 has 16 amino acids. CDR3 DNA sequence: TGTGCCAGCAGCCCCAGACCGAGGTACAACAATCAGCCCCAGCATTTT. Encoded protein: CASSPRPRYNNQPQHF.

V and J are TRBV21-1 and TRBJ2-1; TRBD2, as called in the table, went unchecked against the DNA. TRBV21-1 is annotated as a pseudogene. This CDR3 contains 16 residues. CDR3 amino acids: CAYGGLVWRGDNEQFF. Here the CDR3 DNA reads TGTGCCTACGGGGGACTCGTTTGGCGTGGGGACAATGAGCAGTTCTTC.

The chain uses TRBV4-2 and TRBJ2-3, with D perhaps TRBD1 (5 bases). Trimming cost V 1 base and J 2 bases, with 13 bases left between them. Per germline, CDR1 LGHNA and CDR2 YNFKEQ. This CDR3 contains 16 residues. The CDR3 loop is CASSQVGAELTDTQYF. CDR3 nucleotides: TGTGCCAGCAGCCAAGTAGGGGCGGAGCTCACAGATACGCAGTATTTT.